The 5 T cell receptor beta chains below were found in one sample sequenced in a study of blood T cell repertoires in COVID-19. Sequencing was performed with immunoSEQ multiplex PCR; in TCRdb, only in-frame clones are kept and a portion is missing. The repertoire holds roughly 200,000 clones, about 85% seen once, with 15% to 20% in the top ten. The sequencing input was PBMCs or T cells enriched from blood (not recorded which). These receptors were taken from a man aged 40-55 years who had recovered from COVID-19.

The chain is built from TRBV28 and TRBJ2-7, with no clear D. CDR3 size: 15 residues. V was cut by 5 bases and J by 4 bases, with 18 bases left in between. Germline CDR1 MDHEN, CDR2 SYDVKM. The CDR3: CASSKTLPPFYEQYF. Written as DNA, the CDR3 is TGTGCCAGCAGTAAGACTCTCCCCCCTTTTTACGAGCAGTACTTC. The variable domain in full, with the rest retrieved from reference TRBV28 and TRBJ2-7, is DVKVTQSSRYLVKRTGEKVFLECVQDMDHENMFWYRQDPGLGLRLIYFSYDVKMKEKGDIPEGYSVSREKKERFSLILESASTNQTSMYLCASSKTLPPFYEQYFGPGTRLTVT.

V is TRBV5-1 and J is TRBJ1-2, with D perhaps matching TRBD1 (5 bases). The CDR3 runs to 14 residues. V lost 5 bases, J lost 0 bases, and 11 bases lay in between. Germline V gives CDR1 SGHRS, CDR2 YFSETQ. The CDR3 DNA sequence: TGCGCCAGCAGTTCTGGGGCCGCTAACTATGGCTACACCTTC. Its translation: CASSSGAANYGYTF.

V and J are TRBV7-9 and TRBJ2-3; 11 bases line up with TRBD1. The J segment lost 2 bases and the V segment lost 5 bases, leaving 3 bases of the junction unmatched. The CDR3 loop spans 15 amino acids. Germline assignment: CDR1 SEHNR and CDR2 FQNEAQ (reference sequence). CDR3 sequence reads: CASSKGQGATDTQYF. The CDR3 nucleotides read TGTGCCAGCAGCAAAGGACAGGGGGCCACAGATACGCAGTATTTT.

The chain joins TRBV7-9 to TRBJ2-1, with D possibly matching TRBD2 (6 bases). The CDR3 sequence is 15 residues long. The ends were cut back, 1 base at V and 8 bases at J, with 15 bases in the middle. CDR1 is SEHNR and CDR2 is FQNEAQ in the germline V gene (reference sequence). The CDR3 coding sequence is TGTGCCAGCAGCTTAGTTCCTCGAGCGGGCGATGAGCAGTTCTTC. This gives the protein CASSLVPRAGDEQFF.

The chain is built from TRBV7-9 and TRBJ2-3; D ambiguous. This CDR3 spans 15 amino acids. Germline lookup yields CDR1 SEHNR and CDR2 FQNEAQ (reference sequence). With 1 base removed from V and 2 bases from J, the gap between germline ends came to 10 bases. The CDR3 loop is CASSLGQVVTDTQYF. The CDR3 DNA reads as TGTGCCAGCAGCTTAGGCCAGGTCGTCACAGATACGCAGTATTTT.